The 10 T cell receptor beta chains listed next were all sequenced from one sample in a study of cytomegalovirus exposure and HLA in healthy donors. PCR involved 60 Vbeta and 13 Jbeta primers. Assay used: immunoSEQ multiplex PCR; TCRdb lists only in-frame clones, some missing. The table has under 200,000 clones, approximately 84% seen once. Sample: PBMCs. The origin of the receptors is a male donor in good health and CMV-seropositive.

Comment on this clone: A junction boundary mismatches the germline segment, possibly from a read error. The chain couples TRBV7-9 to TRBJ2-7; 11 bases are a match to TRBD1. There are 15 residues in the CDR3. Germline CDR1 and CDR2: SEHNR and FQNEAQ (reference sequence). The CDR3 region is CSSSPGQGALYEQYF. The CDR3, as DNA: TGTTCCAGCAGCCCCGGACAGGGGGCCCTCTACGAGCAGTACTTC.

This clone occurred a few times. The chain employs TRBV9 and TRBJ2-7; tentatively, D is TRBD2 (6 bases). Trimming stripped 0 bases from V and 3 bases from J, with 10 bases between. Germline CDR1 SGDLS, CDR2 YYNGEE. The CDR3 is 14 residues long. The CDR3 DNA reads TGTGCCAGCAGCGTAGACGGGAGAGTCTACGAGCAGTACTTC. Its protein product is CASSVDGRVYEQYF.

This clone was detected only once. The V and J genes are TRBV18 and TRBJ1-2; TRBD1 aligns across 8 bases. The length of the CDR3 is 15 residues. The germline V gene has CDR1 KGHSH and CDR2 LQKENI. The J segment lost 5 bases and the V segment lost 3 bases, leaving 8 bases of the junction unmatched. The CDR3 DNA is TGTGCCAGCTCACCTTCTGACAGGGGTGAATATGGCTACACCTTC. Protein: CASSPSDRGEYGYTF.

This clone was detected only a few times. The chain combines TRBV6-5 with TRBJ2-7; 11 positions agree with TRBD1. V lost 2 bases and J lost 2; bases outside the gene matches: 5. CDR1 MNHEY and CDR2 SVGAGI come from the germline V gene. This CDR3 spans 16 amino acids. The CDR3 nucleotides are TGTGCCAGCAGTTACCCAGGACAGGGGGCTCCCTACGAGCAGTACTTC. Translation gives CASSYPGQGAPYEQYF.

The CDR3 here is CASSLGFRESQKNQPQHF. In nucleotides, the CDR3 is TGTGCCAGCAGCTTAGGATTTCGGGAGTCACAAAAGAATCAGCCCCAGCATTTT. The chain is built from TRBV7-2 and TRBJ1-5, with D unresolved. This CDR3 spans 18 amino acids. V was clipped by 1 base and J by 4 bases, with 20 bases between them. CDR1 is SGHTA and CDR2 is FQGNSA in the germline V gene. The full variable domain, its missing parts supplied by reference TRBV7-2 and TRBJ1-5, is GAGVSQSPSNKVTEKGKDVELRCDPISGHTALYWYRQSLGQGLEFLIYFQGNSAPDKSGLPSDRFSAERTGGSVSTLTIQRTQQEDSAVYLCASSLGFRESQKNQPQHFGDGTRLSIL.

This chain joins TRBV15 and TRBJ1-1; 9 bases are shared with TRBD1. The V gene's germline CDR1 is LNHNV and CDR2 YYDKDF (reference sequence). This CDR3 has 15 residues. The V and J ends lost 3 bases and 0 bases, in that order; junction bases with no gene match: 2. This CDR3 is CATSSNRGLNTEAFF. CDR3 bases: TGTGCCACCAGCAGTAACAGGGGGCTGAACACTGAAGCTTTCTTT. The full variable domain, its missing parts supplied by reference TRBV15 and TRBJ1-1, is DAMVIQNPRYQVTQFGKPVTLSCSQTLNHNVMYWYQQKSSQAPKLLFHYYDKDFNNEADTPDNFQSRRPNTSFCFLDIRSPGLGDTAMYLCATSSNRGLNTEAFFGQGTRLTVV.

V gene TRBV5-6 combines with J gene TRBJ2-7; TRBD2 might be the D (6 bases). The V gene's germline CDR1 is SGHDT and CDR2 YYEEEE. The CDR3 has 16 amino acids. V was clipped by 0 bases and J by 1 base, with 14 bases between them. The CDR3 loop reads CASSLGSGLFSYEQYF. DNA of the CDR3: TGTGCCAGCAGCTTGGGGTCGGGACTCTTTTCCTACGAGCAGTACTTC.

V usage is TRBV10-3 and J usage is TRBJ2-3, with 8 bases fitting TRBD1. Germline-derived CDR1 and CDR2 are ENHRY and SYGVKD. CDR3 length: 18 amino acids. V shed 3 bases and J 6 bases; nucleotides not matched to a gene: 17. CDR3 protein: CAISDVAGGSGQVDTQYF. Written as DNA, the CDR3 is TGTGCCATCAGTGATGTGGCAGGGGGCTCCGGTCAAGTGGATACGCAGTATTTT.

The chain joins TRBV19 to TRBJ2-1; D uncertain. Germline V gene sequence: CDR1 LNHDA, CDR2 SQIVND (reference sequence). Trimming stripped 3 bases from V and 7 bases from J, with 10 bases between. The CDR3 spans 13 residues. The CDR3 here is CASSMAETNEQFF. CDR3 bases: TGTGCCAGTAGTATGGCCGAGACAAATGAGCAGTTCTTC.

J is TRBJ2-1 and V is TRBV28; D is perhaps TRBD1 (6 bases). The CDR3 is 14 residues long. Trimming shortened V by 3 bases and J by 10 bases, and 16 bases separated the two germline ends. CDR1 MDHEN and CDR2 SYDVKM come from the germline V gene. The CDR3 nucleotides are TGTGCCAGCAGTTTCCAGGGGCCCGCCCTAGAGCAGTTCTTC. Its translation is CASSFQGPALEQFF. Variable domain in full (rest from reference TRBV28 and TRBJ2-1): DVKVTQSSRYLVKRTGEKVFLECVQDMDHENMFWYRQDPGLGLRLIYFSYDVKMKEKGDIPEGYSVSREKKERFSLILESASTNQTSMYLCASSFQGPALEQFFGPGTRLTVL.